The 30 T cell receptor beta chains below were found in one sample sequenced in a study of blood T cell repertoires in COVID-19. Sequenced by immunoSEQ multiplex PCR; TCRdb stores in-frame clones only, minus some. The sample lists over 200,000 clones; roughly 79% were seen once. The sequenced material came from PBMCs or T cells enriched from blood (not recorded which). Receptor source: a woman aged 45-65 years with acute COVID-19.

The chain recombines TRBV7-3 with TRBJ2-6; D call uncertain. Germline lookup yields CDR1 SGHTA and CDR2 FQGTGA. V dropped 3 bases and J dropped 0 bases, with 12 bases sitting between them. The CDR3 contains 17 residues. The CDR3 loop reads CASSFRQPSSGANVLTF. In DNA form, the CDR3 reads TGTGCCAGCAGCTTTCGACAACCATCCTCTGGGGCCAACGTCCTGACTTTC.

J is TRBJ1-5 and V is TRBV5-8, with 8 bases aligning to TRBD1. Germline V gives CDR1 SGHTS, CDR2 YDEGEE. The CDR3 consists of 13 residues. Germline trimming cut 5 bases from V and 7 bases from J; bases unmatched to any gene: 5. This CDR3 is CASRSRGPQPQHF. CDR3 DNA: TGTGCCAGCAGGTCCAGGGGGCCCCAGCCCCAGCATTTT.

The genes are TRBV29-1 and TRBJ1-2, with 7 bases lining up with TRBD1. The CDR3 totals 12 residues. Trimming removed 3 bases from V and 13 bases from J; junction bases left unmatched: 11. Looked up from germline, CDR1 is SQVTM and CDR2 is ANQGSEA. CDR3 region: CSVDGQAHASTF. The CDR3 nucleotides read TGCAGCGTTGATGGACAGGCTCACGCAAGCACCTTC.

The chain combines TRBV6-4 with TRBJ1-6, with 7 bases fitting TRBD1. Germline assignment: CDR1 MRHNA and CDR2 SNTAGT. The trim removed 6 bases at V and 7 bases at J, leaving 6 bases unmatched. The CDR3 has 14 residues. CDR3 amino acids: CASSLTTGNSPLHF. For the CDR3, the DNA is TGTGCCAGCAGCCTGACGACAGGGAATTCACCCCTCCACTTT.

J is TRBJ2-3 and V is TRBV7-9; tentative D call: TRBD2 (5 bases). This CDR3 comprises 15 residues. Germline lookup yields CDR1 SEHNR and CDR2 FQNEAQ (reference sequence). Trimming pared 2 bases from V and 0 bases from J, leaving 9 bases between. The CDR3 loop is CASSLSSLSTDTQYF. The CDR3 nucleotides are TGTGCCAGCAGCTTATCTAGCCTTAGCACAGATACGCAGTATTTT.

The rearrangement uses TRBV5-1 and TRBJ1-6; D is unresolved. The CDR3 loop spans 15 amino acids. The ends were cut back, 0 bases at V and 9 bases at J, with 13 bases in the middle. Germline-derived CDR1 and CDR2 are SGHRS and YFSETQ. This chain's CDR3 is CASSLEAAGISPLHF. The CDR3 region has the DNA TGCGCCAGCAGCTTGGAAGCCGCCGGGATTTCACCCCTCCACTTT.

Comments on this clone: At the DNA level, this CDR3 is encoded by other sequences in the same sample as well. The CDR3 DNA is TGCGCCAGTAGCCCGGGGACTAGCGGGAGCACAGATACGCAGTATTTT. This encodes CASSPGTSGSTDTQYF. The J gene is TRBJ2-3, the V gene TRBV5-1, with 12 bases lining up with TRBD2. Trimming at V came to 8 bases and at J to 0 bases, leaving 7 bases not matched to a gene. Germline CDR1 SGHRS, CDR2 YFSETQ. The CDR3 sequence is 16 residues long.

The gene calls are TRBV16 and TRBJ1-6, with D unclear. The germline V and J ends were trimmed by 2 bases and 10 bases, with 12 bases remaining between them. This CDR3 comprises 14 residues. Germline loops: CDR1 KGHSY, CDR2 FQNENV. The CDR3 DNA is TGTGCCAGCAGCCAAACCGCCCGGTACTCACCCCTCCACTTT. Amino acid sequence: CASSQTARYSPLHF.

This sequence joins TRBV7-2 and TRBJ1-2, with 8 positions matching TRBD1. The V and J ends lost 6 bases and 4 bases, in that order; junction bases with no gene match: 4. Germline values: CDR1 SGHTA, CDR2 FQGNSA. CDR3 length equals 13 residues. The CDR3 DNA reads as TGTGCCAGCAGTAACAGGGGGGGCTATGGCTACACCTTC. Encoded protein: CASSNRGGYGYTF.

The chain uses TRBV30 and TRBJ1-2; TRBD1 is a possible D gene (5 bases). Trimming took 3 bases from V and 6 from J, leaving 17 bases between them. Per the germline V gene, CDR1 is GTSNPN and CDR2 is SVGIG (reference sequence). The CDR3 spans 14 residues. The CDR3 DNA sequence: TGTGCCTGGAGCGTCGCAAGGGGTGGAAATGGCTACACCTTC. It translates to CAWSVARGGNGYTF.

This chain connects TRBV11-2 to TRBJ1-1; possibly TRBD1 for D (5 bases). The V end was cut by 1 base, the J end by 7 bases, with 10 bases between. The CDR3 runs 13 residues. The germline V gene encodes CDR1 SGHAT and CDR2 FQNNGV. DNA for the CDR3: TGTGCCAGCAGCTTAGTTCAGGGTGGTGAAGCTTTCTTT. It codes for CASSLVQGGEAFF. Filled out from reference TRBV11-2 and TRBJ1-1, the complete variable domain reads EAGVAQSPRYKIIEKRQSVAFWCNPISGHATLYWYQQILGQGPKLLIQFQNNGVVDDSQLPKDRFSAERLKGVDSTLKIQPAKLEDSAVYLCASSLVQGGEAFFGQGTRLTVV.

The chain combines TRBV2 with TRBJ2-3; 9 nucleotides line up with TRBD1. Germline CDR1 reads SNHLY; CDR2 reads FYNNEI. J lost 6 bases, V lost 6 bases, and 4 bases had no gene match. The CDR3 consists of 13 residues. CDR3 region: CASRPGQGDTQYF. The CDR3 nucleotides read TGTGCCAGCAGGCCGGGACAGGGTGATACGCAGTATTTT.

V is TRBV6-5 and J is TRBJ2-3; D is unclear. CDR3 length: 15 residues. The germline CDR1 and CDR2 sequences are MNHEY and SVGAGI. Trimming pared 6 bases from V and 2 bases from J, leaving 15 bases between. DNA for the CDR3: TGTGCCAGCAGGGAGAGCCCCCGTAACACAGATACGCAGTATTTT. Its protein product is CASRESPRNTDTQYF.

This clone was recorded a few times. The V call is TRBV5-1, the J call TRBJ1-2, with a tentative D call TRBD1 (5 bases). V dropped 4 bases and J dropped 4 bases, with 17 bases sitting between them. The CDR3 spans 15 residues. Germline V CDR1 and CDR2: SGHRS, YFSETQ. The CDR3 protein is CASSRGGTGSYGYTF. CDR3 bases: TGCGCCAGCAGCCGCGGGGGGACGGGGAGCTATGGCTACACCTTC.

This clone has only a few counts. This chain uses TRBV28 with TRBJ1-2; 11 bases line up with TRBD1. The V segment lost 2 bases and the J segment 8 bases; nucleotides outside the gene matches: 16. From germline, CDR1 is MDHEN and CDR2 SYDVKM. The CDR3 spans 18 residues. CDR3 residues: CASSLDIGTGGTIGGYTF. The CDR3 DNA reads TGTGCCAGCAGTTTAGATATCGGGACAGGGGGTACCATAGGCGGCTACACCTTC.

This rearrangement joins TRBV5-5 to TRBJ1-1; tentatively, D is TRBD1 (5 bases). Germline CDR1 and CDR2: SGHKS and YYEKEE (reference sequence). With 4 bases removed from V and 5 bases from J, the gap between germline ends came to 15 bases. There are 14 residues in the CDR3. In nucleotides, the CDR3 is TGTGCCAGCAGCACGGACCCAGGGAGGACTGAAGCTTTCTTT. Amino acid sequence: CASSTDPGRTEAFF.

V and J are TRBV7-2 and TRBJ1-4, with a tentative D call TRBD1 (6 bases). The length of the CDR3 is 16 residues. CDR1 and CDR2 from the germline V gene are SGHTA and FQGNSA. Trimming took 2 bases from V and 3 from J, leaving 13 bases between them. The CDR3 DNA sequence: TGTGCCAGCAGCTTACTGCTGGGGACATCTAATGAAAAACTGTTTTTT. Protein sequence: CASSLLLGTSNEKLFF.

This chain joins TRBV29-1 and TRBJ1-1; 7 bases fit TRBD1. Losses at the gene ends were 7 bases for V and 0 bases for J; bases not matched to a gene: 5. In germline, CDR1 is SQVTM, CDR2 ANQGSEA. The CDR3 spans 13 residues. CDR3 region: CSAQGTVNTEAFF. CDR3 nucleotide sequence: TGCAGCGCACAAGGGACAGTGAACACTGAAGCTTTCTTT.

This clone was detected only a few times. The V and J genes are TRBV3-1 (or the pseudogene TRBV3-2) and TRBJ2-7, with D uncertain. Deletions cut 4 bases from V and 3 bases from J, with 16 bases between. Germline CDR1 LGHDT, CDR2 YNNKEL (reference sequence). The CDR3 loop spans 15 amino acids. CDR3 sequence reads: CASSRSSGKRYEQYF. As DNA, the CDR3 is TGTGCCAGCAGCCGCAGTTCAGGTAAACGCTACGAGCAGTACTTC.

The chain couples TRBV20-1 to TRBJ1-6, with D possibly being TRBD1 (6 bases). Deletions cut 3 bases from V and 7 bases from J, with 22 bases between. This CDR3 has 17 residues. The germline gives CDR1 DFQATT, CDR2 SNEGSKA (reference sequence). CDR3 sequence (DNA): TGCAGTGCTAGTTTCGGGACACGGGCCCAGGCCAATTCACCCCTCCACTTT. It yields the protein CSASFGTRAQANSPLHF.

V gene TRBV5-6 combines with J gene TRBJ2-3; TRBD1 aligns across 9 bases. The CDR3 covers 16 residues. Trimming cost V 5 bases and J 4 bases; bases outside gene matches: 11. Germline V gene data show CDR1 as SGHDT and CDR2 as YYEEEE. The CDR3 loop is CASRYTGTGNPDTQYF. The CDR3 DNA follows: TGTGCCAGCAGGTATACCGGGACAGGGAACCCAGATACGCAGTATTTT.

This clone was counted a few times. The chain employs TRBV6-5 and TRBJ1-1; 10 bases line up with TRBD1. Trimming cost V 5 bases and J 3 bases; bases outside gene matches: 6. The CDR3 consists of 15 residues. Germline values: CDR1 MNHEY, CDR2 SVGAGI. In nucleotides, the CDR3 is TGTGCCAGCAGTCGTACTGGGACAGGGGACACTGAAGCTTTCTTT. Residues: CASSRTGTGDTEAFF.

This clone has just one count. This rearrangement joins TRBV11-3 to TRBJ2-2; D may be TRBD2 (5 bases). CDR3 length: 15 amino acids. V shed 7 bases and J shed 2 bases, with 14 bases lying between them. Germline CDR1 reads SGHNT; CDR2 reads YENEEA. CDR3 protein: CASKRVGENTGELFF. CDR3 DNA: TGTGCCAGCAAGAGGGTAGGCGAAAACACCGGGGAGCTGTTTTTT.

This chain connects TRBV28 to TRBJ1-6; 7 nucleotides agree with TRBD1. Unmatched junction bases numbered 12, after V lost 0 bases and J lost 10 bases. CDR1 MDHEN and CDR2 SYDVKM come from the germline V gene. CDR3 length equals 17 residues. Written as DNA, the CDR3 is TGTGCCAGCAGTTTATGGGGGACAGTATCCGACTACTCACCCCTCCACTTT. Translation: CASSLWGTVSDYSPLHF.

The chain combines TRBV7-2 with TRBJ2-5, with 9 bases aligning to TRBD1. Looked up from germline, CDR1 is SGHTA and CDR2 is FQGNSA. With V trimmed by 1 base and J by 2 bases, 5 bases remained unmatched. This CDR3 has 16 residues. The CDR3 coding sequence is TGTGCCAGCAGCTTAGTTTCGACAGGGGGACAAGAGACCCAGTACTTC. Amino acid sequence: CASSLVSTGGQETQYF.

This clone was counted a single time. The chain joins TRBV5-1 to TRBJ2-7; 7 positions match TRBD1. CDR1 is SGHRS and CDR2 is YFSETQ in the germline V gene. J gave up 0 bases and V 3 bases, and 9 bases lay outside the gene matches. The CDR3 is 16 residues long. CDR3 protein: CASSSWTGESSYEQYF. The DNA for the CDR3 is TGCGCCAGCAGCTCCTGGACAGGCGAAAGCTCCTACGAGCAGTACTTC.

The genes are TRBV24-1 and TRBJ1-5, with TRBD1 identical over 7 bases. Germline trimming cut 3 bases from V and 2 bases from J; bases unmatched to any gene: 0. The CDR3 covers 14 residues. The V gene's germline CDR1 is KGHDR and CDR2 SFDVKD. The CDR3 bases are TGTGCCACCAGTGATCAGGGGGGCAATCAGCCCCAGCATTTT. Translated, it gives CATSDQGGNQPQHF.

This chain joins TRBV10-3 and TRBJ2-7; D is undetermined. The germline V gene has CDR1 ENHRY and CDR2 SYGVKD. This CDR3 region has 12 residues. Trimming removed 3 bases at V and 0 bases at J, with 3 bases between. The CDR3 here is CAISDGSYEQYF. In nucleotides, the CDR3 is TGTGCCATCAGTGACGGCTCCTACGAGCAGTACTTC.

A single count supports this clone. The chain combines TRBV5-6 with TRBJ2-3, with D perhaps TRBD1 (5 bases). V lost 4 bases to trimming and J lost 4 bases, with 13 bases between them. This CDR3 is 14 amino acids long. Per the germline V gene, CDR1 is SGHDT and CDR2 is YYEEEE. The DNA of the CDR3 is TGTGCCAGCAGCCCGATTCCAGGGTCAGATACGCAGTATTTT. It translates to CASSPIPGSDTQYF.

This clone was seen a handful of times. The chain carries TRBV21-1 and TRBJ1-1; TRBD1 reflects the table's D call only, with no check against the DNA. TRBV21-1 is given as a pseudogene. CDR3 length: 13 amino acids. For the CDR3, the DNA is TGTGCCAGCAGCAAACCAGTTGTCTCTGAAGCTTTCTTT. Protein sequence: CASSKPVVSEAFF.